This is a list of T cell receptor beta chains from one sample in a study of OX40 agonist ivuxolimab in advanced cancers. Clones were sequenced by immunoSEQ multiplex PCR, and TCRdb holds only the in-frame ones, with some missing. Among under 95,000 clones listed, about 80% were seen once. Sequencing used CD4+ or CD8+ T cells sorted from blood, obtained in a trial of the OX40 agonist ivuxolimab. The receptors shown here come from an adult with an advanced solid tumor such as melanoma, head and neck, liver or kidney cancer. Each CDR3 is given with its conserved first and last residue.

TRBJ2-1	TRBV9	CASSRGMGSYNEQFF
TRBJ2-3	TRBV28	CASSIRGPGYF
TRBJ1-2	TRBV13	CASSPRQVSSRGYTF
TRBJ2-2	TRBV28	CASSAGTGALRLAGVVTGELFF
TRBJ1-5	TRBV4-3	CASSQDITAINQPQHF
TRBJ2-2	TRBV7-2	CASMVLAGQGGELFF
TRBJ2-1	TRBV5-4	CASSHGQGSYNEQFF
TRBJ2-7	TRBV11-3	CASSIGTPPYYEQYF
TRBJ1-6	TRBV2	CARTGTNNSPLHF
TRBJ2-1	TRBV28	CASSLPQGHNEQFF
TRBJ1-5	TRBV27	CASSSLYSNQPQHF
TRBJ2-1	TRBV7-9	CASSFPEDRTYRGQFF
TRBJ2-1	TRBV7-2	CASSLVKQVNNEQFF
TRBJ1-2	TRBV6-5	CASRRTGSNYGYTF
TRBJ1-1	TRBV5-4	CASSRDSDTNTEAFF
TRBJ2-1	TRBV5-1	CASSFDRLESGDEQFF
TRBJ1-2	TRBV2	CASRTGGVYGYTF
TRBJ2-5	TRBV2	CASSEGGGRVETQYF
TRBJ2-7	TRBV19	CASSTRDSPFYEQYF
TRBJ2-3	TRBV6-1	CASSWDGVSTDTQYF
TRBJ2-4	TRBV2	CASSTKNIQYF
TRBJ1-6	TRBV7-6	CASRTYNSPLHF
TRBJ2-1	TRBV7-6	CASSLELAASGYNEQFF
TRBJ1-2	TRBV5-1	CASSDATGYGYTF
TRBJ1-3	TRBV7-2	CASQEGISGNTIYF
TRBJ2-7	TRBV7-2	CASSLANEQYF
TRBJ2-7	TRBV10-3	CATLAQGTYEQYF
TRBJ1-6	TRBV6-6	CASSYPSRVSPLHF
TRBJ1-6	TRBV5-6	CASSSSDRTVSGSPLHF
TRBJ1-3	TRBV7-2	CASSPAITASGNTIYF
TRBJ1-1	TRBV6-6	CASMAGHNTEAFF
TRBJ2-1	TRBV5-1	CASSLVPSGGANEQFF
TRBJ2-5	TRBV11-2	CASSPRIETQYF
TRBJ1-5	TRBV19	CASMTGNKGNQPQHF
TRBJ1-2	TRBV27	CASSLRGQGAALYGYTF
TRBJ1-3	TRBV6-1	CASSPGQGPGNTIYF
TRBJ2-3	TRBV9	CASSVFLTSGGPSTDTQYF
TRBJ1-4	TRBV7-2	CASSLGQLNEKLFF
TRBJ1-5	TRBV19	CASSFVSRNQPQHF
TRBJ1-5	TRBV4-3	CASSQSHGNRNQPQHF
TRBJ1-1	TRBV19	CASSFWDDANTEAFF
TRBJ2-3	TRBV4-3	CASSQGASRSTDTQYF
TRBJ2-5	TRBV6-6	CASSYSQGLETQYF
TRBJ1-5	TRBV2	CASKGTGHDNQPQHF
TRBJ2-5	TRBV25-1	CASSELIPGARETQYF
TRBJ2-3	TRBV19	CASSEDGLSTDTQYF
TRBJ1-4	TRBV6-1	CASTEGGAVGEKLFF
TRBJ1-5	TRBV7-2	CASSSRVGQPQHF
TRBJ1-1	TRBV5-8	CASSRDRTVTEAFF
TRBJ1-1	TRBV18	CASSREGEAFF
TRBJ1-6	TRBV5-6	CASSPFTAGVNSPLHF
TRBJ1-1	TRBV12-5	CASGTNDRLGAFF
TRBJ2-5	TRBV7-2	CASSLGFVSQETQYF
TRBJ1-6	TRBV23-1	CASSHPGTVNSPLHF